What follows are 30 T cell receptor beta chains derived from one specimen sequenced in a study of spatial heterogeneity in lung cancer. Overall study results and limits: Within tumors, counts of expanded alpha and beta TCRs tracked tumor mutation counts.

A single record per CDR3 protein comes from TCRdb applying MiXCR to the 5' RACE reads. The top ten hold approximately 11% of the sample, which has about 8,100 distinct CDR3 sequences, more than 10% seen once. The antigens for these receptors are not known. Time point described: sample taken at primary tumor resection. The sequencing used lung tumor tissue, collected at surgery. These receptors were collected from a male donor with early-stage non-small cell lung cancer.

At least ten counts were recorded for this clonotype. In DNA form, the CDR3 reads TGCAGCGTCGTGCCTTCAGATACGCAGTATTTT. This sequence encodes CSVVPSDTQYF. V gene TRBV20-1 combines with J gene TRBJ2-3; D remains unclear. CDR1 is DFQATT, CDR2 SNEGSKA, per germline (reference sequence). The CDR3 spans 11 residues.

A remark on this clonotype: Since a much larger clone is just one base distant, this may be a read error. The rearrangement uses TRBV5-1 and TRBJ2-1, with TRBD2 as a possible D gene (5 bases). The CDR3 is 15 residues long. Germline-derived CDR1 and CDR2 are SGHRS and YFSETQ. The CDR3: CTSSLLAGSYNEQFF. CDR3 sequence (DNA): TGCACCAGCAGCTTGCTTGCGGGTTCCTACAATGAGCAGTTCTTC.

This clonotype is medium-sized in the sample. The chain is built from TRBV28 and TRBJ2-1; a possible D gene is TRBD2 (6 bases). The CDR3 has 18 residues. Germline V gene data show CDR1 as MDHEN and CDR2 as SYDVKM. Between the trimmed V and J ends, which lost 1 base and 5 bases, there was a span of 21 bases. Here the CDR3 DNA reads TGTGCCAGCAGTTTATACCCCAGACTAGTGGGGTTCCACAATGAGCAGTTCTTC. Translated: CASSLYPRLVGFHNEQFF.

This clonotype came up many times. This chain joins TRBV5-1 and TRBJ1-6; 7 nucleotides match TRBD1. This CDR3 is 16 amino acids long. The germline CDR1 and CDR2 sequences are SGHRS and YFSETQ. After removal of 0 bases from V and 5 bases from J, the junction contained 5 bases not matched to a gene. The CDR3 is CASSLVGGVDNSPLHF. The CDR3 DNA is TGCGCCAGCAGCTTGGTAGGGGGCGTGGATAATTCACCCCTCCACTTT.

This clonotype was recorded at least ten times. The chain uses TRBV5-8 and TRBJ1-1; D is uncertain. CDR3 length: 14 amino acids. Germline CDR1 is SGHTS and CDR2 is YDEGEE. Trimming left V 4 bases short and J 1 base short, with 11 bases between. DNA for the CDR3: TGTGCCAGCAGCCTCGTTACTAAGAACACTGAAGCTTTCTTT. Translation: CASSLVTKNTEAFF.

This chain joins TRBV7-2 and TRBJ2-5; possible D gene TRBD2, 5 bases. The CDR3 contains 12 residues. Germline V gives CDR1 SGHTA, CDR2 FQGNSA. Trimming left V 1 base short and J 7 bases short, with 7 bases between. CDR3 nucleotide sequence: TGTGCCAGCAGCTTAGATCGGGGGACCCAGTACTTC. Translated, it gives CASSLDRGTQYF.

This clonotype showed up many times. The chain is built from TRBV5-6 and TRBJ2-7; TRBD2 matches at 10 bases. The V and J ends lost 3 bases and 0 bases, in that order; junction bases with no gene match: 6. Germline assignment: CDR1 SGHDT and CDR2 YYEEEE. The CDR3 consists of 16 residues. CDR3 nucleotide sequence: TGTGCCAGCAGCTACGGACTAGCGGAGAGCTCCTACGAGCAGTACTTC. It encodes CASSYGLAESSYEQYF. The variable domain in full, with the rest retrieved from reference TRBV5-6 and TRBJ2-7, is DAGVTQSPTHLIKTRGQQVTLRCSPKSGHDTVSWYQQALGQGPQFIFQYYEEEERQRGNFPDRFSGHQFPNYSSELNVNALLLGDSALYLCASSYGLAESSYEQYFGPGTRLTVT.

This clonotype counts as medium-sized (0.01 to 0.1%). The chain uses TRBV5-1 and TRBJ2-1; D gene ambiguous. Trimming removed 0 bases at V and 9 bases at J, with 13 bases between. Germline assignment: CDR1 SGHRS and CDR2 YFSETQ. This CDR3 is 14 amino acids long. The CDR3 region has the DNA TGCGCCAGCAGCTTGGACTTGGCTGTCGGTGAGCAGTTCTTC. As protein: CASSLDLAVGEQFF.

By share, this clonotype ranks as medium-sized. This chain joins TRBV20-1 and TRBJ2-5; the match to TRBD2 covers 14 bases. Trimming cost V 6 bases and J 2 bases; bases outside gene matches: 11. The CDR3 extends over 17 amino acids. The V gene's germline CDR1 is DFQATT and CDR2 SNEGSKA (reference sequence). This chain's CDR3 is CSATPGLAGVGQETQYF. For the CDR3, the DNA is TGCAGTGCAACTCCGGGACTAGCGGGAGTTGGTCAAGAGACCCAGTACTTC.

Many counts were recorded for this clonotype. The chain carries TRBV7-8 and TRBJ2-5; D is unresolved. Germline lookup yields CDR1 SGHVS and CDR2 FQNEAQ. The CDR3 loop spans 15 amino acids. V was clipped by 1 base and J by 2 bases, with 11 bases between them. CDR3 loop: CASSLGGYVQETQYF. The CDR3 bases are TGTGCCAGCAGCTTAGGAGGCTACGTACAAGAGACCCAGTACTTC.

This clonotype is judged medium-sized (0.01 to 0.1%). This sequence joins TRBV6-5 and TRBJ1-3; D possibly corresponds to TRBD1 (5 bases). In germline, CDR1 is MNHEY, CDR2 SVGAGI. The V gene lost 4 bases and the J gene lost 0 bases, with 10 bases spanning the gap. The CDR3 runs 15 residues. As DNA, the CDR3 is TGTGCCAGCAGTTTGGGAGGGGTCTCTGGAAACACCATATATTTT. Translating gives CASSLGGVSGNTIYF.

This clonotype was detected many times. The V gene is TRBV28, the J gene TRBJ2-7; 9 nucleotides line up with TRBD1. Trimming took 4 bases from V and 6 from J; bases not matched to a gene: 10. CDR1 and CDR2 (germline): MDHEN, SYDVKM. The CDR3 spans 15 residues. The CDR3 region is CASSWGPGQGREQYF. The CDR3 DNA is TGTGCCAGCAGTTGGGGACCGGGACAGGGACGCGAGCAGTACTTC.

This clonotype showed up many times. The chain recombines TRBV12-3 or TRBV12-4 with TRBJ1-1; maybe TRBD1 (5 bases). The V end lost 3 bases, the J end lost 5 bases, and 7 bases lay between the germline ends. This CDR3 is built from 12 residues. CDR3 nucleotide sequence: TGTGCCAGCAGTTTGGCAGGGACTGAAGCTTTCTTT. The encoded protein is CASSLAGTEAFF.

This clonotype came up many times. The V call is TRBV7-2, the J call TRBJ2-7; the match to TRBD1 covers 7 bases. The CDR3 is 12 residues long. Unmatched junction bases numbered 0, after V lost 5 bases and J lost 2 bases. The germline V gene encodes CDR1 SGHTA and CDR2 FQGNSA. CDR3 nucleotides: TGTGCCAGCAGCACAGGGGCCTACGAGCAGTACTTC. Translation gives CASSTGAYEQYF.

This clonotype was counted only a few times. V gene TRBV5-1 combines with J gene TRBJ2-1; the D gene is possibly TRBD2 (5 bases). Germline V gene lookup returns CDR1 SGHRS and CDR2 YFSETQ. Trimming pared 4 bases from V and 9 bases from J, leaving 11 bases between. This CDR3 region has 12 residues. The CDR3 bases are TGCGCCAGCAGCCCCTACGAGGGTGAGCAGTTCTTC. As protein: CASSPYEGEQFF.

By share, this clonotype ranks as medium-sized (0.01 to 0.1%). The rearrangement uses TRBV20-1 and TRBJ2-3, with TRBD2 identical over 10 bases. The CDR3 sequence is 14 residues long. Germline CDR1 and CDR2: DFQATT and SNEGSKA (reference sequence). The trim removed 0 bases at V and 5 bases at J, leaving 2 bases unmatched. CDR3 sequence reads: CSARDVAGGDTQYF. The CDR3 DNA reads as TGCAGTGCTAGAGATGTAGCGGGAGGAGATACGCAGTATTTT.

The DNA of the CDR3 is TGTGCCAGCGGGTCTCATACGCAGTATTTT. Its protein product is CASGSHTQYF. The chain has TRBV7-6 and TRBJ2-3; D remains unclear. Per the germline V gene, CDR1 is SGHVS and CDR2 is FNYEAQ. CDR3 size: 10 residues. Trimming stripped 8 bases from V and 7 bases from J, with 7 bases between.

This clonotype occurred many times. This chain joins TRBV11-3 and TRBJ2-2; D gene unclear. The germline V gene has CDR1 SGHNT and CDR2 YENEEA. Trimming took 11 bases from V and 1 from J, leaving 2 bases between them. The CDR3 runs to 10 residues. CDR3 amino acids: CAGNTGELFF. In nucleotides, the CDR3 is TGTGCCGGGAACACCGGGGAGCTGTTTTTT.

This clonotype was seen a few times. The V call is TRBV12-3 or TRBV12-4, the J call TRBJ2-7; D is ambiguous. Trimming removed 2 bases at V and 1 base at J, with 12 bases between. This CDR3 region has 15 residues. The CDR3 is CASSLSHSSSYEQYF. The CDR3 DNA is TGTGCCAGCAGTTTATCACACTCGTCTTCCTACGAGCAGTACTTC.

In this sample, this clonotype turned up many times. The gene calls are TRBV10-3 and TRBJ1-4; TRBD1 agrees at 8 bases. The V and J ends lost 6 bases and 8 bases, in that order; junction bases with no gene match: 8. Germline CDR1 is ENHRY and CDR2 is SYGVKD. The CDR3 is 14 residues long. The DNA of the CDR3 is TGTGCCATCAGCCCGCAGCAGGGGGCAGAAAAACTGTTTTTT. It yields the protein CAISPQQGAEKLFF.

Many counts were recorded for this clonotype. This sequence joins TRBV5-1 and TRBJ1-1; D is perhaps TRBD1 (5 bases). CDR1 is SGHRS and CDR2 is YFSETQ in the germline V gene. Trimming took 0 bases from V and 4 from J, leaving 7 bases between them. The CDR3 is made up of 13 amino acids. The CDR3 is CASSLDGTTEAFF. The CDR3 region has the DNA TGCGCCAGCAGCTTGGATGGGACCACTGAAGCTTTCTTT. Drawing the rest from reference TRBV5-1 and TRBJ1-1, the complete variable domain is KAGVTQTPRYLIKTRGQQVTLSCSPISGHRSVSWYQQTPGQGLQFLFEYFSETQRNKGNFPGRFSGRQFSNSRSEMNVSTLELGDSALYLCASSLDGTTEAFFGQGTRLTVV.

This clonotype showed up many times. V usage is TRBV3-1 and J usage is TRBJ2-1; D is unclear. This CDR3 is built from 14 residues. V dropped 8 bases and J dropped 0 bases, with 11 bases sitting between them. Germline CDR1 and CDR2: LGHDT and YNNKEL (reference sequence). CDR3 sequence: CASLHQASYNEQFF. CDR3 sequence (DNA): TGTGCCAGCCTCCACCAGGCCTCCTACAATGAGCAGTTCTTC.

This clonotype is medium-sized by share. The chain couples TRBV20-1 to TRBJ2-1; 10 bases are a match to TRBD2. CDR1 and CDR2 from the germline V gene are DFQATT and SNEGSKA (reference sequence). With 3 bases clipped from V and 6 bases from J, the junction kept 8 bases outside the gene matches. The CDR3 runs 15 residues. CDR3 nucleotides: TGCAGTGCTAGCGGGAGCGGGAGGGATTCCAATGAGCAGTTCTTC. As protein: CSASGSGRDSNEQFF.

The chain recombines TRBV3-1 with TRBJ2-1; TRBD2 agrees at 14 bases. Trimming took 7 bases from V and 6 from J; bases not matched to a gene: 8. The V gene's germline CDR1 is LGHDT and CDR2 YNNKEL (reference sequence). This CDR3 is 16 amino acids long. The CDR3 reads CASTLWGTSGGNEQFF. The CDR3 region has the DNA TGTGCCAGCACCCTATGGGGGACTAGCGGGGGCAATGAGCAGTTCTTC.

In its sample, this clonotype is large (0.1 to 1%). V gene TRBV12-3 or TRBV12-4 combines with J gene TRBJ2-2; a weak D match, TRBD2 (7 bases). This CDR3 region has 14 residues. The V end lost 3 bases, the J end lost 7 bases, and 12 bases lay between the germline ends. For the CDR3, the DNA is TGTGCCAGCAGTTTGGGGGGGCGGCACGGGGAGCTGTTTTTT. Translated: CASSLGGRHGELFF.

This clonotype is large. The V gene is TRBV7-9, the J gene TRBJ2-3; 11 nucleotides line up with TRBD2. The CDR3 contains 17 residues. Trimming at V came to 0 bases and at J to 5 bases, leaving 7 bases not matched to a gene. Germline-derived CDR1 and CDR2 are SEHNR and FQNEAQ (reference sequence). The CDR3 protein is CASSLASLAGGGDTQYF. In DNA form, the CDR3 reads TGTGCCAGCAGCTTAGCATCCCTAGCGGGAGGAGGAGATACGCAGTATTTT.

This clonotype was seen many times. The chain carries TRBV28 and TRBJ2-1; a weak D match, TRBD2 (6 bases). The germline gives CDR1 MDHEN, CDR2 SYDVKM. V was clipped by 2 bases and J by 0 bases, with 8 bases between them. The CDR3 totals 15 residues. CDR3 nucleotide sequence: TGTGCCAGCAGTTTACGGGGGATCTCCTACAATGAGCAGTTCTTC. It codes for CASSLRGISYNEQFF.

The J gene is TRBJ2-7, the V gene TRBV28; tentative D call: TRBD1 (6 bases). The germline CDR1 and CDR2 sequences are MDHEN and SYDVKM. V was cut by 7 bases and J by 4 bases, with 14 bases left in between. This CDR3 contains 13 residues. Written as DNA, the CDR3 is TGTGCCAGCACTGCTCAGGGGAGATACGAGCAGTACTTC. Amino acids: CASTAQGRYEQYF.

This clonotype is medium-sized within its sample. The chain combines TRBV20-1 with TRBJ1-5; TRBD1 matches 9 bases. Germline V gives CDR1 DFQATT, CDR2 SNEGSKA (reference sequence). This CDR3 has 14 residues. V trimming: 5 bases; J trimming: 8 bases; junction bases outside the gene matches: 10. CDR3 in DNA: TGCAGTGCTCCGGGACAGGGTGTGAGTAAGCCCCAGCATTTT. Translated, it gives CSAPGQGVSKPQHF.

To note about this clonotype: The junction differs from germline at one of its ends, possibly a read error. This chain joins TRBV25-1 and TRBJ2-5, with D uncertain. The germline CDR1 and CDR2 sequences are MGHDK and SYGVNS. The CDR3 has 10 amino acids. The CDR3 DNA follows: TGTACCAGCAGAAGAGAGACCCAGTACTTC. Protein sequence: CTSRRETQYF. Looking up the rest from reference TRBV25-1 and TRBJ2-5 gives the full variable domain: EADIYQTPRYLVIGTGKKITLECSQTMGHDKMYWYQQDPGMELHLIHYSYGVNSTEKGDLSSESTVSRIRTEHFPLTLESARPSHTSQYLCTSRRETQYFGPGTRLLVL.